A single sample is the source of the 10 T cell receptor beta chains below, sequenced in a study of naive and memory T cell subsets (dated by TCRdb to about 2017). The library was made by UMI-ligation and nested PCR. For sequencing, an Illumina MiSeq was employed. An equimolar mix of two oligonucleotides covering both TRBC1 and TRBC2 was used as the beta constant-region primer. Four rounds of PCR, combining the SP2 primer with nested alpha and beta constant-region primers, were used to amplify the ligated cDNA. In TCRdb, the public reads were trimmed at Q25 with fastp and aligned with MiXCR, with productive beta chains retained. Every distinct CDR3 protein forms one entry, paired with its most common genes and DNA. The sample profile shows 30,000 to 40,000 distinct CDR3 sequences; 18% of them were found once. Of the sample, more than 3% falls within the top ten clones. The sequenced material came from effector memory CD4+ T cells from blood. Explained via the paper, the cell subset or site label denotes: effector memory, CD45RA- CD27-. The receptors derive from a human donor in good health.

This clonotype was recorded at least ten times. The J gene is TRBJ1-5, the V gene TRBV30; possible D gene TRBD1, 6 bases. V lost 2 bases and J 1 base, leaving 9 bases between the germline ends. The germline V gene encodes CDR1 GTSNPN and CDR2 SVGIG (reference sequence). The CDR3 totals 14 residues. The CDR3 DNA follows: TGTGCCTGGAGTCGCGGACAGAGCAATCAGCCCCAGCATTTT. It specifies CAWSRGQSNQPQHF.

The J gene is TRBJ2-5, the V gene TRBV6-1; D might be TRBD2 (5 bases). Trimming pared 2 bases from V and 5 bases from J, leaving 12 bases between. Germline assignment: CDR1 MNHNS and CDR2 SASEGT. CDR3 length equals 14 residues. CDR3 protein: CASSEIARRETQYF. The CDR3 nucleotides are TGTGCCAGCAGTGAAATTGCAAGGAGGGAGACCCAGTACTTC.

The table lists this clonotype with many counts. The genes are TRBV7-9 and TRBJ1-3, with no clear D. The CDR3 loop spans 12 amino acids. Germline CDR1 is SEHNR and CDR2 is FQNEAQ (reference sequence). V lost 0 bases, J lost 3 bases, and 0 bases lay in between. CDR3 coding DNA: TGTGCCAGCAGCTTAGCTGGAAACACCATATATTTT. Protein product: CASSLAGNTIYF.

This clonotype was seen at least ten times. The V call is TRBV30, the J call TRBJ2-7; 11 nucleotides align to TRBD1. Germline CDR1 and CDR2: GTSNPN and SVGIG (reference sequence). Unmatched junction bases numbered 10, after V lost 0 bases and J lost 9 bases. CDR3 size: 15 residues. CDR3 loop: CAWSVNGQGAFRQYF. Here the CDR3 DNA reads TGTGCCTGGAGTGTGAATGGACAGGGGGCTTTTAGGCAGTACTTC. Complete variable domain (other parts from reference TRBV30 and TRBJ2-7): SQTIHQWPATLVQPVGSPLSLECTVEGTSNPNLYWYRQAAGRGLQLLFYSVGIGQISSEVPQNLSASRPQDRQFILSSKKLLLSDSGFYLCAWSVNGQGAFRQYFGPGTRLTVT.

There are many counts of this clonotype. The chain couples TRBV4-1 to TRBJ2-3; 7 bases are a match to TRBD2. V shed 0 bases and J 0 bases; nucleotides not matched to a gene: 6. Germline V gives CDR1 MGHRA, CDR2 YSYEKL. This CDR3 is built from 17 residues. The CDR3 loop reads CASSQERFSGSTDTQYF. DNA of the CDR3: TGCGCCAGCAGCCAAGAAAGATTTAGCGGGAGCACAGATACGCAGTATTTT.

V usage is TRBV3-1 and J usage is TRBJ2-1, with TRBD1 matching over 8 bases. After removal of 4 bases from V and 5 bases from J, the junction contained 13 bases not matched to a gene. Germline V lookup: CDR1 LGHDT, CDR2 YNNKEL (reference sequence). This CDR3 contains 17 residues. The CDR3 reads CASSPRNQGASDNEQFF. The CDR3 DNA sequence: TGTGCCAGCAGCCCAAGAAATCAGGGGGCGTCTGACAATGAGCAGTTCTTC.

The chain has TRBV6-6 and TRBJ2-5; D possibly corresponds to TRBD1 (7 bases). Trimming took 5 bases from V and 5 from J, leaving 15 bases between them. Germline V gene data show CDR1 as MNHNY and CDR2 as SVGAGI (reference sequence). CDR3 length: 14 residues. The CDR3 DNA is TGTGCCAGCAGTCTTGGCAGGGGGGCGGAGACCCAGTACTTC. Residues: CASSLGRGAETQYF.

This sequence joins TRBV6-5 and TRBJ2-3, with 9 bases that match TRBD2. CDR3 size: 16 residues. Germline V gene data show CDR1 as MNHEY and CDR2 as SVGAGI. V lost 6 bases to trimming and J lost 5 bases; unmatched junction nucleotides: 12. The CDR3 bases are TGTGCCAGCAGACCGGGGGGCAGCGGGAGGCGAGATACGCAGTATTTT. Translated: CASRPGGSGRRDTQYF.

This clonotype was detected a few times. V usage is TRBV15 and J usage is TRBJ2-1, with D possibly matching TRBD2 (5 bases). Germline CDR1 reads LNHNV; CDR2 reads YYDKDF (reference sequence). V lost 0 bases, J lost 6 bases, and 15 bases lay in between. The CDR3 consists of 16 residues. The CDR3 nucleotides read TGTGCCACCAGCAGAGACGTAATCGGGAAGATCAATGAGCAGTTCTTC. It yields the protein CATSRDVIGKINEQFF.

This clonotype is medium-sized in the sample. The CDR3 protein is CSARDVRKSPPEAFF. As DNA, the CDR3 is TGCAGTGCTAGAGATGTGAGGAAATCTCCCCCTGAAGCTTTCTTT. The genes are TRBV20-1 and TRBJ1-1; D unclear. The CDR3 spans 15 residues. CDR1 and CDR2 from the germline V gene are DFQATT and SNEGSKA (reference sequence). Trimming took 0 bases from V and 6 from J, leaving 17 bases between them.